The TCR beta chain described here comes from a study of cytomegalovirus exposure and HLA in healthy donors. The overall study: The 120 or so validation repertoires used the same platform as the 550 to 750 first-cohort repertoires, a later analysis reported.

Broader study findings: Researchers reported that a few CMV-associated chains were confirmed in vitro as CMV antigen-specific.

Sequenced by immunoSEQ multiplex PCR; TCRdb stores in-frame clones only, minus some. The sample holds 160,000 or so clones; 86% are singletons and the top ten take 2.7%. From the 120-subject validation cohort, which was separate from the roughly 710-subject first cohort, the donors were drawn. A note on this clone: Its antigen is unknown.

The V and J ends lost 1 base and 6 bases respectively, with 13 bases between them. This CDR3 contains 14 residues. The germline V gene encodes CDR1 SGHTA and CDR2 FQGNSA. The clonotype comes from a man between 18 and 29 years old in good health and CMV-seropositive. The specimen sequenced was PBMCs. The chain carries TRBV7-2 and TRBJ2-7, with D unresolved. The CDR3 reads CASSLGRRTAEQYF. The CDR3 DNA reads as TGTGCCAGCAGCTTAGGTAGGAGAACCGCCGAGCAGTACTTC.